A selection of T cell receptor beta chains follows, all from one sample in a study of spatial heterogeneity in lung cancer. MiXCR, applied by TCRdb to the 5' RACE reads, yields one record per CDR3 protein. The sample lists some 13,000 distinct CDR3 sequences, over 11% occurring once. The input for sequencing was PBMCs, taken at surgery. These receptors all come from a female donor with early-stage non-small cell lung cancer. CDR3s include the opening cysteine and the closing phenylalanine or tryptophan. Each record gives: J gene, clone size, V gene, D gene, CDR3 DNA, CDR3 protein. D genes are given only for firm matches. Only part of the rows carry a size: once, few, many, or a class if the clone is expanded.

TRBJ2-3	many	TRBV6-6	TRBD2	TGTGCCAGCAGTTACAGCGGGATGAGCACAGATACGCAGTATTTT	CASSYSGMSTDTQYF
TRBJ1-1	medium-sized	TRBV20-1	.	TGCAGCCGCGCAGGGACACTGGACACTGAAGCTTTCTTT	CSRAGTLDTEAFF
TRBJ1-6	many	TRBV6-6	.	TGTGCCAGCAGTCCGGACAGCTCCTATAATTCACCCCTCCACTTT	CASSPDSSYNSPLHF
TRBJ1-2	.	TRBV20-1	.	TGCAGTGCTAGTCGGGTACAGAGTAACTATGGCTACACCTTC	CSASRVQSNYGYTF
TRBJ1-3	.	TRBV27	TRBD1	TGTGCCAGCAGACGGCGGACAGGCCGTCTTCGAAACACCATATATTTT	CASRRRTGRLRNTIYF
TRBJ1-3	many	TRBV7-2	TRBD1	TGTGCCAGCAGCCGACAACAGGGGGCTGGAAACACCATATATTTT	CASSRQQGAGNTIYF
TRBJ1-1	.	TRBV29-1	.	TGCAGCGCCCAGGAGCAGGTGAACACTGAAGCTTTCTTT	CSAQEQVNTEAFF
TRBJ2-1	many	TRBV7-2	TRBD2	TGTGCCAGCAGTCGGGGGGACTACAATGAGCAGTTCTTC	CASSRGDYNEQFF
TRBJ2-1	.	TRBV6-1	TRBD2	TGTGCCATCGGGACTAGGAAGTACAATGAGCAGTTCTTC	CAIGTRKYNEQFF
TRBJ1-2	many	TRBV29-1	.	TGCAGCGTCGCGGCGGTCGCGGGAAGGGACTATGGCTACACCTTC	CSVAAVAGRDYGYTF
TRBJ2-6	many	TRBV7-9	.	TGTGCCAGCGATCTTTCTGGGGCCAACGTCCTGACTTTC	CASDLSGANVLTF
TRBJ1-5	.	TRBV6-2/TRBV6-3	.	TGTGCCAGCAGTTACAGGGCTTTAAGCAATCAGCCCCAGCATTTT	CASSYRALSNQPQHF
TRBJ2-1	many	TRBV7-2	.	TGTGCCAGCAGCCAAGGTACAGCGCCTGAGCAGTTCTTC	CASSQGTAPEQFF
TRBJ2-4	medium-sized	TRBV5-1	.	TGCGCCAGCAGCTTGGCCCGGGGGGCGCAAAACATTCAGTACTTC	CASSLARGAQNIQYF
TRBJ1-2	many	TRBV12-3/TRBV12-4	TRBD1	TGTGCCAGCAGTCTAGGACAGGCATATGGCTACACCTTC	CASSLGQAYGYTF
TRBJ1-2	medium-sized	TRBV3-1	TRBD1	TGTGCCAGCAGCCAACCCGGGACAGGGAACTATGGCTACACCTTC	CASSQPGTGNYGYTF
TRBJ1-6	many	TRBV29-1	TRBD1	TGCAGCGTCGGGACAGAAAATAATTCACCCCTCCACTTT	CSVGTENNSPLHF
TRBJ2-2	medium-sized	TRBV2	.	TGTGCCAGCAGCGCGACGGGGGCTCGCGGGGAGCTGTTTTTT	CASSATGARGELFF
TRBJ2-3	medium-sized	TRBV7-9	.	TGTGCCAGCAGCCTGAATGGCGCTAGCACAGATACGCAGTATTTT	CASSLNGASTDTQYF
TRBJ2-7	many	TRBV5-1	.	TGCGCCAGCAGCTTGGGAGGGGTAGGCCCCTACGAGCAGTACTTC	CASSLGGVGPYEQYF
TRBJ2-2	few	TRBV20-1	TRBD1	TGCAGTGCAGCTCGGACAGGGGGAGTAAACACCGGGGAGCTGTTTTTT	CSAARTGGVNTGELFF
TRBJ2-7	.	TRBV7-2	.	TGTGCCAGCAGCTTAGGACAGCTCCGCAAGGACGAGCAGTACTTC	CASSLGQLRKDEQYF